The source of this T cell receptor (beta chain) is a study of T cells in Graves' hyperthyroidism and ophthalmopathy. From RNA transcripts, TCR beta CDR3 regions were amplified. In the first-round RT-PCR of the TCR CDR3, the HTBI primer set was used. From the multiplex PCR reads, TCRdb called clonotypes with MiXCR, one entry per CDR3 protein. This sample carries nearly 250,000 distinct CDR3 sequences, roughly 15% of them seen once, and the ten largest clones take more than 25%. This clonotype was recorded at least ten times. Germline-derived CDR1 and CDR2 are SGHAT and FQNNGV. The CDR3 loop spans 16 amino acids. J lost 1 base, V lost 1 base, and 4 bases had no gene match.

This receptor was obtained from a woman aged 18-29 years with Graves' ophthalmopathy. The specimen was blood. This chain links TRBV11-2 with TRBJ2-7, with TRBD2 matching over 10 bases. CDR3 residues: CASSLGASGSSYEQYF. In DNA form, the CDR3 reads TGTGCCAGCAGCTTAGGGGCTAGCGGGAGTTCCTACGAGCAGTACTTC.